Below are 3 T cell receptor beta chains sequenced from a single sample in a study of T cell responses to AZD1222 COVID-19 vaccine. The method was immunoSEQ multiplex PCR; TCRdb's version includes in-frame clones alone and lacks a portion of them. The sample has about 100,000 clones; around 87% are singletons. The input for sequencing was peripheral blood, taken on day 0 of MenACWY control vaccination. These receptors all stem from an adult in good health.

This clone was seen a single time. The chain has TRBV30 and TRBJ2-1; the D call may be TRBD1 or TRBD2 (6 bases each). The CDR3 runs to 11 residues. V lost 0 bases to trimming and J lost 10 bases, with 7 bases between them. Germline loops: CDR1 GTSNPN, CDR2 SVGIG (reference sequence). The CDR3 DNA follows: TGTGCCTGGAGTGTAGGGGGGGAGCAGTTCTTC. Translated: CAWSVGGEQFF.

The chain links TRBV7-9 to TRBJ2-3; 7 positions agree with TRBD2. The germline CDR1 and CDR2 sequences are SEHNR and FQNEAQ (reference sequence). This CDR3 spans 15 amino acids. V gave up 5 bases and J gave up 4 bases; unmatched junction bases: 9. As DNA, the CDR3 is TGTGCCAGCAGCCCGGGGACTACGGTCCCAGATACGCAGTATTTT. Translation gives CASSPGTTVPDTQYF.

The chain employs TRBV7-8 and TRBJ1-5; D is ambiguous. V lost 1 base, J lost 9 bases, and 13 bases lay in between. Germline CDR1 and CDR2: SGHVS and FQNEAQ. This CDR3 is 14 amino acids long. The CDR3 DNA follows: TGTGCCAGCAGCTTAGGGCCAGCCGTCGGGCCCCAGCATTTT. As protein: CASSLGPAVGPQHF.